Detailed here is one T cell receptor (beta chain). The data belong to a study of control samples from healthy donors and cancer patients. CDR1 is MNHEY, CDR2 SVGAGI, per germline. V gave up 6 bases and J gave up 1 base; unmatched junction bases: 6. The CDR3 sequence is 14 residues long. Only in-frame clones appear in the TCRdb table, and some are missing; sequencing was by immunoSEQ multiplex PCR. Among under 80,000 clones listed, 94% were seen once. J is TRBJ2-7 and V is TRBV6-5; TRBD2 agrees at 7 bases. The receptor was derived from a woman in her 40s in good health. Input material: blood. Here the CDR3 DNA reads TGTGCCAGCAGCTATAGCGGGCGATCCTACGAGCAGTACTTC. Its protein is CASSYSGRSYEQYF.